This is a list of T cell receptor beta chains from one sample in a study of cytomegalovirus exposure and HLA in healthy donors. The protocol was immunoSEQ multiplex PCR, while the TCRdb copy is restricted to in-frame clones and leaves out a portion. In the table there are roughly 93,000 clones, less than 85% of which are singletons. Sequencing was carried out using PBMCs. The receptors were gathered from a male donor in good health and CMV-seronegative. The CDR3 runs from the conserved cysteine through the conserved F or W. Fields, in order: V gene, clone size, D gene, J gene, CDR3 protein, CDR3 DNA. A D gene is named only where the DNA matches it firmly. Only some rows state a clone size, as once, few, many or a class for expanded clones.

>TRBV28|few|NA|TRBJ2-5
CASSLQEETQYF
TGTGCCAGCAGTCTCCAAGAGGAGACCCAGTACTTC
>TRBV9|NA|NA|TRBJ2-6
CASSVVQAGANVLTF
TGTGCCAGCAGCGTAGTACAGGCTGGGGCCAACGTCCTGACTTTC
>TRBV29-1|once|TRBD2|TRBJ2-2
CSVSWRLAGGNTGELFF
TGCAGCGTATCTTGGAGGCTAGCGGGAGGGAACACCGGGGAGCTGTTTTTT
>TRBV6-5|NA|NA|TRBJ1-1
CASSYSQGEAFF
TGTGCCAGCAGTTACTCGCAGGGTGAAGCTTTCTTT
>TRBV9|NA|TRBD1|TRBJ1-3
CASSAGTGLSTGNTIYF
TGTGCCAGCAGCGCCGGGACAGGGCTATCAACTGGAAACACCATATATTTT
>TRBV15|NA|NA|TRBJ1-1
CATSRRTGMNTEAFF
TGTGCCACCAGCAGACGTACAGGGATGAACACTGAAGCTTTCTTT
>TRBV28|NA|NA|TRBJ1-2
CASSRGGYNYGYTF
TGTGCCAGCAGTCGGGGGGGATATAACTATGGCTACACCTTC
>TRBV28|NA|TRBD1|TRBJ1-1
CASSERTGPLSINTEAFF
TGTGCCAGCAGTGAAAGGACAGGGCCACTTTCAATTAACACTGAAGCTTTCTTT
>TRBV29-1|NA|NA|TRBJ2-2
CSVEIATLPGELFF
TGCAGCGTTGAGATCGCTACCCTTCCCGGGGAGCTGTTTTTT
>TRBV5-1|once|NA|TRBJ2-3
CASSLDRPADTQYF
TGCGCCAGCAGCCTCGACAGGCCAGCAGATACGCAGTATTTT
>TRBV6-4|once|TRBD2|TRBJ2-1
CASSLAGVELNEQFF
TGTGCCAGCAGTTTAGCGGGAGTAGAACTCAATGAGCAGTTCTTC
>TRBV18|NA|TRBD2|TRBJ2-2
CASSTSGNTGELFF
TGTGCCAGCTCTACTAGCGGGAACACCGGGGAGCTGTTTTTT
>TRBV21-1|few|NA|TRBJ2-7
CASSKGGGTRASYEQYF
TGTGCCAGCAGCAAAGGGGGGGGGACGCGAGCCTCCTACGAGCAGTACTTC